This T cell receptor beta chain was recovered during a study of siplizumab effects on memory and regulatory T cells. About this clone itself: Antigen unknown.

Approximately 10^5 TCR templates were assayed per sample. Profiled with immunoSEQ multiplex PCR; TCRdb holds only in-frame clones, not every one. The data show more than 60,000 clones, with around 96% seen just once and 0.08% to 0.1% held by the top ten. The CDR3 spans 16 residues. V lost 5 bases to trimming and J lost 0 bases; unmatched junction nucleotides: 7. Per germline, CDR1 LNHDA and CDR2 SQIVND (reference sequence). Study-wide points: Proliferating Tregs taken from siplizumab cultures were not shown to have a confirmed suppressive function. Naive T cells appeared more varied than memory cells and looked like key alloresponse contributors.

The TCR originated in a human donor in good health. The J gene is TRBJ1-5, the V gene TRBV19; 7 positions agree with TRBD1. The sequencing sample was made of naive CD8+ T cells sorted from blood. The CDR3 coding sequence is TGTGCCAGTAGTGAGCAGGGGGAATATAGCAATCAGCCCCAGCATTTT. Translating it yields CASSEQGEYSNQPQHF.